The T cell receptor (beta chain) under discussion was sequenced for a study of blood T cell repertoires in COVID-19. This clone has just a few counts. Other DNA sequences in the sample encode the same CDR3. The data were produced by immunoSEQ multiplex PCR, yet TCRdb's version contains in-frame clones alone and is incomplete. The table records more than 300,000 clones, roughly 90% of them present only once. Specimen: peripheral blood. This sequence originates from a woman in her twenties or thirties with COVID-19, enrolled during active disease.

The CDR3 DNA reads TGTGCCAGCAGTTACTCACAGGGGGTCTCTGGAAACACCATATATTTT. This codes for CASSYSQGVSGNTIYF. The chain couples TRBV6-5 to TRBJ1-3, with 8 positions matching TRBD1. After removal of 0 bases from V and 0 bases from J, the junction contained 1 base not matched to a gene. The CDR3 is 16 amino acids. Germline lookup yields CDR1 MNHEY and CDR2 SVGAGI.